Each of the 9 T cell receptor beta chains below was sequenced from the same sample in a study of T cell repertoires in cytomegalovirus infection. Their specific antigens are unknown. TCRdb ran MiXCR on the reads and lists one entry per CDR3 protein. Here the sample spans 100,000 or so distinct CDR3 sequences, roughly 40% being singletons. The sample consisted of CD8+ T cells from cultured PBMCs, taken from culture after CMV antigen stimulation. These receptors all stem from a human donor in good health (CMV status not recorded). Some clones in this sample may be carry-over from other donors' samples.

This chain connects TRBV9 to TRBJ1-3; D call uncertain. The CDR3 spans 15 residues. Trimming took off 1 base at V and 0 bases at J, with 8 bases between the two ends. Germline CDR1 reads SGDLS; CDR2 reads YYNGEE. CDR3 sequence reads: CASSVQGSSGNTIYF. For the CDR3, the DNA is TGTGCCAGCAGCGTACAAGGGTCCTCTGGAAACACCATATATTTT.

The chain combines TRBV7-8 with TRBJ2-7; tentatively, D is TRBD1 or TRBD2 (5 bases each). The CDR3 has 14 amino acids. Germline-derived CDR1 and CDR2 are SGHVS and FQNEAQ. Trimming shortened V by 7 bases and J by 4 bases, and 17 bases separated the two germline ends. CDR3 sequence: CASTPMRGDYEQYF. CDR3 nucleotides: TGTGCCAGCACCCCGATGAGGGGAGATTACGAGCAGTACTTC. Full variable domain (rest looked up from reference TRBV7-8 and TRBJ2-7): GAGVSQSPRYKVAKRGQDVALRCDPISGHVSLFWYQQALGQGPEFLTYFQNEAQLDKSGLPSDRFFAERPEGSVSTLKIQRTQQEDSAVYLCASTPMRGDYEQYFGPGTRLTVT.

The chain recombines TRBV11-2 with TRBJ1-6, with a possible D match to TRBD1 (5 bases). There are 15 residues in the CDR3. V gave up 5 bases and J gave up 7 bases, with 15 bases separating them. Germline assignment: CDR1 SGHAT and CDR2 FQNNGV. The CDR3 sequence is CASSGRDGHNSPLHF. DNA for the CDR3: TGTGCCAGCAGCGGACGGGACGGACACAATTCACCCCTCCACTTT.

Written as DNA, the CDR3 is TGTGCCAGCAGCCATGCTCCCCAGAGCATGAACACTGAAGCTTTCTTT. Translating gives CASSHAPQSMNTEAFF. The V and J genes are TRBV14 and TRBJ1-1; unclear D gene. The CDR3 covers 16 residues. Germline lookup yields CDR1 SGHDN and CDR2 FVKESK. Deletions cut 3 bases from V and 0 bases from J, with 14 bases between.

This clonotype came up a few times. V usage is TRBV19 and J usage is TRBJ1-1; D gene unclear. V lost 7 bases to trimming and J lost 5 bases, with 11 bases between them. The CDR3 runs to 12 residues. Germline assignment: CDR1 LNHDA and CDR2 SQIVND (reference sequence). CDR3: CASTLAGTEAFF. CDR3 coding DNA: TGTGCCAGTACTCTAGCGGGAACTGAAGCTTTCTTT.

The chain joins TRBV12-3 or TRBV12-4 to TRBJ1-2, with D unresolved. This CDR3 region has 11 residues. V was cut by 6 bases and J by 2 bases, with 4 bases left in between. The CDR3 DNA is TGTGCCAGCAGCAAAAACTATGGCTACACCTTC. Its protein is CASSKNYGYTF.

The genes are TRBV7-9 and TRBJ1-2, with 7 positions matching TRBD1. Trimming removed 5 bases from V and 3 bases from J; junction bases left unmatched: 6. Germline V gives CDR1 SEHNR, CDR2 FQNEAQ (reference sequence). The CDR3 runs 14 residues. The CDR3 DNA is TGTGCCAGCAGCAATTTGGACAGGCACTATGGCTACACCTTC. This translates into CASSNLDRHYGYTF.

The chain links TRBV19 to TRBJ2-1; D is unclear. The V end lost 4 bases, the J end lost 10 bases, and 11 bases lay between the germline ends. From germline, CDR1 is LNHDA and CDR2 SQIVND (reference sequence). The CDR3 has 12 amino acids. The CDR3 region is CASSNEGNEQFF. The CDR3 bases are TGTGCCAGTAGTAATGAAGGGAACGAGCAGTTCTTC.

The J gene is TRBJ2-1, the V gene TRBV7-9; D is ambiguous. V was pared by 2 bases and J by 9 bases, with 14 bases between. This CDR3 is built from 14 residues. The germline V gene has CDR1 SEHNR and CDR2 FQNEAQ (reference sequence). The CDR3 loop is CASSLLGKEGEQFF. The DNA for the CDR3 is TGTGCCAGCAGCTTATTAGGGAAGGAAGGTGAGCAGTTCTTC.